This entry describes one T cell receptor beta chain. In the authors' workflow: Nucleated cell number was recorded as an estimate derived from reference gene primer amplification. Profiling relied on immunoSEQ multiplex PCR, and the TCRdb table lists in-frame clones only, not all of them. V and J calls and clone size are as listed in that table; D and trimming were resolved from the DNA. The sample holds about 200,000 clones, approximately 86% seen once. The sample belongs to a study of blood T cell repertoires in COVID-19. Study summary: Nucleic acid was either cDNA or gDNA, and it came from T cells, B-cell-depleted T cells, or PBMCs.

This study enrolled people aged about 18 to 95 from about two dozen US geographic areas. The origin of this receptor is a woman aged 55-69 years with acute COVID-19. Sequencing was performed on PBMCs or T cells enriched from blood (not recorded which).

CDR3 loop: CASSRTGTGELFF. The CDR3 DNA follows: TGTGCCAGCAGTCGGACAGGCACCGGGGAGCTGTTTTTT. The chain is built from TRBV6-5 and TRBJ2-2; 7 bases are a match to TRBD1. This CDR3 has 13 amino acids. V lost 5 bases, J lost 4 bases, and 1 base stayed unmatched. Germline values: CDR1 MNHEY, CDR2 SVGAGI.